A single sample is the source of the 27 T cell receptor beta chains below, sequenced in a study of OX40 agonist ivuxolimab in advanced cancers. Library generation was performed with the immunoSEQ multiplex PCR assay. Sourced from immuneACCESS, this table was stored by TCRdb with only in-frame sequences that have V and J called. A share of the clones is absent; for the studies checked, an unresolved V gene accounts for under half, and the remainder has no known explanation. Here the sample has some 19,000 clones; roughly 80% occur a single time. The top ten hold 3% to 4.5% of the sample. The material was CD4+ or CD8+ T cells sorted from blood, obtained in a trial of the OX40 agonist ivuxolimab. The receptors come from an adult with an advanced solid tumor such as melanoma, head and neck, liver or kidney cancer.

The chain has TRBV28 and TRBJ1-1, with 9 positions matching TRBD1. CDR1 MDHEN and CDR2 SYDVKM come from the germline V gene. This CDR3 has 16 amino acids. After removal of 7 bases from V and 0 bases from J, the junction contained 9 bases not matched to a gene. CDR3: CASNQDRGEMNTEAFF. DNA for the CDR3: TGTGCCAGCAACCAGGACAGGGGAGAAATGAACACTGAAGCTTTCTTT.

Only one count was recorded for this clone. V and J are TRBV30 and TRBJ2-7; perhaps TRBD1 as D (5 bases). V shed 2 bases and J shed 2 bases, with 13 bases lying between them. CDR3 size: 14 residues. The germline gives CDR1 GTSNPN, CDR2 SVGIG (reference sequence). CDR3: CAWSRGRSTYEQYF. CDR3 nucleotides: TGTGCCTGGAGTAGGGGCAGGAGTACCTACGAGCAGTACTTC.

The CDR3 DNA reads TGCAGCGTTGCCACCGGGTTGAGCGAGCAGTACTTC. As protein: CSVATGLSEQYF. The rearrangement joins TRBV29-1 to TRBJ2-7, with D unclear. Trimming cost V 4 bases and J 6 bases, with 13 bases left between them. The CDR3 is 12 amino acids. Germline CDR1 reads SQVTM; CDR2 reads ANQGSEA.

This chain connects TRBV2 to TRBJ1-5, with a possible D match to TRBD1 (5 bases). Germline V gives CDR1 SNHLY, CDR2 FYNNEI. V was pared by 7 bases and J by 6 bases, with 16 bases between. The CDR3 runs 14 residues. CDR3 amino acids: CASTPGEGTQPQHF. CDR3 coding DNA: TGTGCCAGCACCCCGGGGGAGGGCACTCAGCCCCAGCATTTT.

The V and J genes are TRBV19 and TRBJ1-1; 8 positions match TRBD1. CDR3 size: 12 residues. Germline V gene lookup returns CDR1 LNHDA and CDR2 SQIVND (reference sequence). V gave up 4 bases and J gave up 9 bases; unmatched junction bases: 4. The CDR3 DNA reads TGTGCCAGTAGTAGCGGACAGGGCAAAGCTTTCTTT. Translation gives CASSSGQGKAFF.

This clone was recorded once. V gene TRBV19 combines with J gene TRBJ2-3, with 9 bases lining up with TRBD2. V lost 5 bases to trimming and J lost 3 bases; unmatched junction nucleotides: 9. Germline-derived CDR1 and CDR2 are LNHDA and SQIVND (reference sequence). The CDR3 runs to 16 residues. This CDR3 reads CASSPTSGRGTDTQYF. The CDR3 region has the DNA TGTGCCAGTAGTCCGACTAGCGGACGGGGTACAGATACGCAGTATTTT.

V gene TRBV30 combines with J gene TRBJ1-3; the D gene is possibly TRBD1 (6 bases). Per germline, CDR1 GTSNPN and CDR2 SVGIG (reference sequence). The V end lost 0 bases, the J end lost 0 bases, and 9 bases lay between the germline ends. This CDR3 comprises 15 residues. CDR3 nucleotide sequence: TGTGCCTGGAGTGTTGCAGGGGCCTCTGGAAACACCATATATTTT. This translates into CAWSVAGASGNTIYF.

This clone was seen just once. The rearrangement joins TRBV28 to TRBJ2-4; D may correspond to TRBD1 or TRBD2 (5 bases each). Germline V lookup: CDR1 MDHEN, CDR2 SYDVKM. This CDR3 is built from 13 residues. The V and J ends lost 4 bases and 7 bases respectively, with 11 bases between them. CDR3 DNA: TGTGCCAGCAGTTCGAGGGGCTTTAACATTCAGTACTTC. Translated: CASSSRGFNIQYF.

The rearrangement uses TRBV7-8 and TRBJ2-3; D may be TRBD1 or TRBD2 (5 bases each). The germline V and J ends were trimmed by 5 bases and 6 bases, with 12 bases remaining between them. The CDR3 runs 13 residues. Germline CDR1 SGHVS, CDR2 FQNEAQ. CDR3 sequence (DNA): TGTGCCAGCAGCCCCCCCAGGGAGGATACGCAGTATTTT. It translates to CASSPPREDTQYF.

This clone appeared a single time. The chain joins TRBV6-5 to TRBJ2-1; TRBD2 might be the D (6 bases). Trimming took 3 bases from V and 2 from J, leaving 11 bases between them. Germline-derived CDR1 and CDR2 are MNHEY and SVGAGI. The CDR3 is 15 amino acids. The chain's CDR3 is CASSYMSSAYNEQFF. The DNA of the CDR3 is TGTGCCAGCAGTTATATGTCTAGCGCCTACAATGAGCAGTTCTTC.

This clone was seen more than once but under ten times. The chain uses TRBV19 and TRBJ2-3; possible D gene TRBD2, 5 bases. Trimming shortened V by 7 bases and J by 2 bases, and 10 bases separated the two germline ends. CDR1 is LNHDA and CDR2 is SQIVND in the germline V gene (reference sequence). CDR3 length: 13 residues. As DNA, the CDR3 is TGTGCCAGTACTGAGGGAGCCACAGATACGCAGTATTTT. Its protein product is CASTEGATDTQYF.

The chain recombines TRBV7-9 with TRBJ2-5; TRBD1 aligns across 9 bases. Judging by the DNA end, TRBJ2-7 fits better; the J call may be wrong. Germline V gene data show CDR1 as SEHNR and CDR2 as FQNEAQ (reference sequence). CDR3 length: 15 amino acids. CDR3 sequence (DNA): TGTGCCAGCAGCCACCGGGACAGGGACCCCTACGAGCAGTACTTC. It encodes CASSHRDRDPYEQYF.

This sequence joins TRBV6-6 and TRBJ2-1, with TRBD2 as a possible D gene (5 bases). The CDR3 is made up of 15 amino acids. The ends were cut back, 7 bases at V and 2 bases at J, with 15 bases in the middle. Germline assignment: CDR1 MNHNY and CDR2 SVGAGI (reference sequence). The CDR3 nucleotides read TGTGCCAGCACCCTAATGGTAGCGCCCTACAATGAGCAGTTCTTC. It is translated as CASTLMVAPYNEQFF.

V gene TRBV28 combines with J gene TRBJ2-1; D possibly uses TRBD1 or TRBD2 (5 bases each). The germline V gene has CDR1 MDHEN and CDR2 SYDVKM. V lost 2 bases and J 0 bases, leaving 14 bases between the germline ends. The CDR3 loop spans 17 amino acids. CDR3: CASSLIRGDSSYNEQFF. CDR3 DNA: TGTGCCAGCAGTTTAATTCGAGGGGATAGCTCCTACAATGAGCAGTTCTTC.

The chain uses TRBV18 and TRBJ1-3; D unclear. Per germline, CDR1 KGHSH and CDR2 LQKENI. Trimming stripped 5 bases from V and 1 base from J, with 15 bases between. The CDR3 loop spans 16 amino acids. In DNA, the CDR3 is TGTGCCAGCTCATCGAAATTGATTGAGTCTGGAAACACCATATATTTT. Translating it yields CASSSKLIESGNTIYF.

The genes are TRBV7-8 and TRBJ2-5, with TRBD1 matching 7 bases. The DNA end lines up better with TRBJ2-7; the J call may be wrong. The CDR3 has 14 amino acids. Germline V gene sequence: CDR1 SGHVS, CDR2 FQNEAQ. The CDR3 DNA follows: TGTGCCAGCAGCCCGAGGGACAGCTACTACGAGCAGTACTTC. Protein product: CASSPRDSYYEQYF.

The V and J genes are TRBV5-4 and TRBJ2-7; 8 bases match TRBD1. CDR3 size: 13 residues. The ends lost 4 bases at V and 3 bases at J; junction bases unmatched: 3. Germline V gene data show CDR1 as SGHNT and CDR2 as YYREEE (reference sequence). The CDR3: CASSQTGGYEQYF. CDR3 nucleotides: TGTGCCAGCAGCCAAACAGGGGGCTACGAGCAGTACTTC.

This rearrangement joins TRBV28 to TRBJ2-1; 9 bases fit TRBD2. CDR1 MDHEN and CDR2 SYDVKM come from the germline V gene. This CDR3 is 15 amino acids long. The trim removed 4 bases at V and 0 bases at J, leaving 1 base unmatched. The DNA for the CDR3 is TGTGCCAGCAGTTCTAGCGGGGTCTCCTACAATGAGCAGTTCTTC. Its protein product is CASSSSGVSYNEQFF. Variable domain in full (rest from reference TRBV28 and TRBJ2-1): DVKVTQSSRYLVKRTGEKVFLECVQDMDHENMFWYRQDPGLGLRLIYFSYDVKMKEKGDIPEGYSVSREKKERFSLILESASTNQTSMYLCASSSSGVSYNEQFFGPGTRLTVL.

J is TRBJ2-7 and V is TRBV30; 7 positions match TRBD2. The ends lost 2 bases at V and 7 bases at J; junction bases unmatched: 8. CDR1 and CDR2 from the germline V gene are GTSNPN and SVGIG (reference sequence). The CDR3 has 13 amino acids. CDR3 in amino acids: CAWSTSSGGEQYF. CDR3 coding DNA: TGTGCCTGGAGTACTTCTAGCGGAGGGGAGCAGTACTTC. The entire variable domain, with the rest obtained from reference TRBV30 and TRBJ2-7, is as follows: SQTIHQWPATLVQPVGSPLSLECTVEGTSNPNLYWYRQAAGRGLQLLFYSVGIGQISSEVPQNLSASRPQDRQFILSSKKLLLSDSGFYLCAWSTSSGGEQYFGPGTRLTVT.

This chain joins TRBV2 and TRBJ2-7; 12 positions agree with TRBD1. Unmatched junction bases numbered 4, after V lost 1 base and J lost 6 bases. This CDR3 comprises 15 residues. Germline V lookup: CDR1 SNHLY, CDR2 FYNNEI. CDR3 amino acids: CASSEVGQGAGEQYF. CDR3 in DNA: TGTGCCAGCAGTGAAGTGGGACAGGGGGCAGGCGAGCAGTACTTC.

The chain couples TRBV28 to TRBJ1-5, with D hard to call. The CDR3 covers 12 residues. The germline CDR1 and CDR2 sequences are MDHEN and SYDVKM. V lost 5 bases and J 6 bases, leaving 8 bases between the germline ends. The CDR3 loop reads CASSAGIQPQHF. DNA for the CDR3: TGTGCCAGCAGTGCGGGTATTCAGCCCCAGCATTTT.

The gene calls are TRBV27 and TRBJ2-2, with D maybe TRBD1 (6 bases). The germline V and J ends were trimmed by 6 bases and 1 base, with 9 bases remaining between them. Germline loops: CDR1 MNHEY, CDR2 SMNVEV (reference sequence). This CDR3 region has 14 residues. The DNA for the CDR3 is TGTGCCAGCAGGTGGACAGAGAACACCGGGGAGCTGTTTTTT. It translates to CASRWTENTGELFF.

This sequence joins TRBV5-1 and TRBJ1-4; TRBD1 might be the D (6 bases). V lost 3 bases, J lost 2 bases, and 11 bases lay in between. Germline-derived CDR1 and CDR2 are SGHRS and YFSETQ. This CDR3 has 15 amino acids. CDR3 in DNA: TGCGCCAGCAGCTCACAGGGCCAGACTAATGAAAAACTGTTTTTT. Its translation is CASSSQGQTNEKLFF.

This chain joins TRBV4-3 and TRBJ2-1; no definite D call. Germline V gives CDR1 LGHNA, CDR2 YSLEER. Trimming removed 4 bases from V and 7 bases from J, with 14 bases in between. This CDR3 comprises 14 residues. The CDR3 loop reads CASSPGYIGNEQFF. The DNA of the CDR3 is TGCGCCAGCAGCCCCGGTTATATTGGGAATGAGCAGTTCTTC.

CDR3: CASSPPSQGIYNEQFF. CDR3 nucleotides: TGTGCCAGCTCACCACCATCGCAGGGGATTTACAATGAGCAGTTCTTC. This sequence joins TRBV18 and TRBJ2-1; weak D call: TRBD1 (6 bases). CDR3 length: 16 residues. V gave up 0 bases and J gave up 4 bases, with 13 bases separating them. Germline V gene lookup returns CDR1 KGHSH and CDR2 LQKENI.

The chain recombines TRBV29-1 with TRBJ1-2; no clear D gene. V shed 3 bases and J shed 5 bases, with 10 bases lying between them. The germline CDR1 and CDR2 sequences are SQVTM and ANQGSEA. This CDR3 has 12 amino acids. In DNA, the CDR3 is TGCAGCGTTGAGGGCGGAGAATATGGCTACACCTTC. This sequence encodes CSVEGGEYGYTF.

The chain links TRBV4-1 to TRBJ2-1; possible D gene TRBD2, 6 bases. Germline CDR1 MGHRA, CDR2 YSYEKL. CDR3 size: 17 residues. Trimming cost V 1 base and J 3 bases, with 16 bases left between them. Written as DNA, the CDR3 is TGCGCCAGCAGCCAAGGGTCAGGAGGGAGAGTCTACAATGAGCAGTTCTTC. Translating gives CASSQGSGGRVYNEQFF.